This T cell receptor (beta chain) stems from a study of blood T cell repertoires in COVID-19. Only in-frame clones appear in the TCRdb table, and some are missing; sequencing was by immunoSEQ multiplex PCR. The profile shows roughly 250,000 clones, approximately 86% of them singletons. Trimming cost V 1 base and J 5 bases; bases outside gene matches: 9. The CDR3 is 19 residues long. Germline V gives CDR1 SGHTA, CDR2 FQGNSA. The V and J genes are TRBV7-2 and TRBJ2-1, with 15 bases matching TRBD2. The clonotype was recovered from a woman aged 50 to 60 who had recovered from COVID-19. The sample was PBMCs or T cells enriched from blood (not recorded which). The CDR3 protein is CASSLGGTSGRLYHNEQFF. CDR3 bases: TGTGCCAGCAGCTTAGGGGGGACTAGCGGGAGGTTATACCACAATGAGCAGTTCTTC.